The next 19 T cell receptor beta chains were all read from a single sample in a study of T cell responses to AZD1222 COVID-19 vaccine. The assay was immunoSEQ multiplex PCR, and TCRdb's table has in-frame clones only and misses some. The sample consists of around 83,000 clones, approximately 85% of them appearing once. Source: peripheral blood, taken on day 0 of AZD1222 vaccination. The receptors come from an adult in good health.

The chain recombines TRBV19 with TRBJ1-5; D is undetermined. The germline V and J ends were trimmed by 7 bases and 3 bases, with 10 bases remaining between them. Germline CDR1 and CDR2: LNHDA and SQIVND (reference sequence). This CDR3 comprises 13 residues. The CDR3 reads CASTNGNNQPQHF. In DNA, the CDR3 is TGTGCCAGTACCAACGGAAACAATCAGCCCCAGCATTTT.

The J gene is TRBJ2-5, the V gene TRBV28, with D maybe TRBD1 (6 bases). Germline CDR1 MDHEN, CDR2 SYDVKM. The V end lost 5 bases, the J end lost 4 bases, and 20 bases lay between the germline ends. The CDR3 runs to 16 residues. The CDR3 reads CASSPIHTGIGETQYF. The CDR3 DNA reads TGTGCCAGCAGTCCAATCCACACAGGGATTGGAGAGACCCAGTACTTC.

This clone was observed at least ten times. This chain connects TRBV30 to TRBJ2-3; tentative D call: TRBD2 (6 bases). Trimming left V 6 bases short and J 2 bases short, with 15 bases between. Germline V CDR1 and CDR2: GTSNPN, SVGIG (reference sequence). The CDR3 is 14 amino acids. CDR3 nucleotides: TGTGCCTGCTCAACGGGACTCCCCACAGATACGCAGTATTTT. It specifies CACSTGLPTDTQYF.

V gene TRBV3-1 (or the pseudogene TRBV3-2) combines with J gene TRBJ1-6; TRBD1 agrees at 8 bases. Trimming took 5 bases from V and 8 from J; bases not matched to a gene: 8. In germline, CDR1 is LGHDT, CDR2 YNNKEL (reference sequence). The CDR3 contains 15 residues. CDR3 protein: CASSNLGTGDSPLHF. The CDR3 nucleotides are TGTGCCAGCAGCAACCTGGGGACAGGAGATTCACCCCTCCACTTT.

CDR3 sequence reads: CASRGGTSGGASEQFF. For the CDR3, the DNA is TGCGCCAGCAGAGGCGGGACTAGCGGGGGGGCTAGTGAGCAGTTCTTC. The rearrangement links TRBV5-1 to TRBJ2-1, with 16 bases matching TRBD2. Trimming cost V 5 bases and J 9 bases; bases outside gene matches: 8. This CDR3 spans 16 amino acids. From germline, CDR1 is SGHRS and CDR2 YFSETQ.

The chain combines TRBV5-1 with TRBJ2-7, with D possibly matching TRBD2 (6 bases). With 1 base removed from V and 5 bases from J, the gap between germline ends came to 19 bases. CDR1 is SGHRS, CDR2 YFSETQ, per germline. The CDR3 covers 16 residues. This CDR3 reads CASSLLGEDGGDEQYF. CDR3 in DNA: TGCGCCAGCAGCTTGTTAGGCGAGGACGGGGGAGACGAGCAGTACTTC.

The chain employs TRBV7-2 and TRBJ1-1; perhaps TRBD1 as D (5 bases). V shed 8 bases and J shed 4 bases, with 20 bases lying between them. CDR1 and CDR2 (germline): SGHTA, FQGNSA. The CDR3 loop spans 15 amino acids. CDR3 amino acids: CASRRAPNQGTEAFF. CDR3 DNA sequence: TGTGCCAGCCGCCGTGCCCCTAATCAGGGCACTGAAGCTTTCTTT.

This CDR3 is CASSLAIRGYNEQFF. The CDR3 DNA sequence: TGTGCCAGCAGTCTTGCGATAAGGGGCTACAATGAGCAGTTCTTC. The V gene is TRBV27, the J gene TRBJ2-1, with D tentatively TRBD1 (5 bases). The V end was cut by 5 bases, the J end by 3 bases, with 14 bases between. The length of the CDR3 is 15 residues. Germline CDR1 and CDR2: MNHEY and SMNVEV (reference sequence).

J is TRBJ2-1 and V is TRBV2, with 7 bases identical to TRBD2. V shed 6 bases and J 6 bases; nucleotides not matched to a gene: 8. The germline V gene has CDR1 SNHLY and CDR2 FYNNEI. CDR3 length: 14 amino acids. CDR3 region: CASRRRESGNEQFF. The CDR3 nucleotides are TGTGCCAGCAGAAGGCGGGAGTCGGGCAATGAGCAGTTCTTC.

The chain is built from TRBV7-2 and TRBJ1-4; possibly TRBD1 for D (5 bases). CDR1 and CDR2 (germline): SGHTA, FQGNSA. Trimming cost V 5 bases and J 2 bases, with 15 bases left between them. The CDR3 is 16 residues long. CDR3 in amino acids: CASSRDGGGTNEKLFF. In nucleotides, the CDR3 is TGTGCCAGCAGCCGGGACGGAGGAGGGACTAATGAAAAACTGTTTTTT.

V gene TRBV6-5 combines with J gene TRBJ2-7, with D tentatively TRBD2 (5 bases). This CDR3 has 13 amino acids. The V gene lost 2 bases and the J gene lost 3 bases, with 8 bases spanning the gap. The germline CDR1 and CDR2 sequences are MNHEY and SVGAGI. CDR3: CASSYALGYEQYF. CDR3 coding DNA: TGTGCCAGCAGTTACGCACTAGGCTACGAGCAGTACTTC.

The chain joins TRBV28 to TRBJ2-5; 10 bases are a match to TRBD1. Germline values: CDR1 MDHEN, CDR2 SYDVKM. J gave up 5 bases and V 6 bases, and 9 bases lay outside the gene matches. This CDR3 contains 15 residues. The CDR3 sequence is CASSPGTGARETQYF. In DNA, the CDR3 is TGTGCCAGCAGCCCCGGGACAGGGGCTAGGGAGACCCAGTACTTC. Using reference TRBV28 and TRBJ2-5 for the parts outside the CDR3, the full variable domain is DVKVTQSSRYLVKRTGEKVFLECVQDMDHENMFWYRQDPGLGLRLIYFSYDVKMKEKGDIPEGYSVSREKKERFSLILESASTNQTSMYLCASSPGTGARETQYFGPGTRLLVL.

This clone was seen only once. This CDR3 is also generated by other DNA sequences in the sample. V is TRBV7-2 and J is TRBJ2-1; 10 bases agree with TRBD2. Unmatched junction bases numbered 2, after V lost 3 bases and J lost 3 bases. The CDR3 is 15 residues long. Germline-derived CDR1 and CDR2 are SGHTA and FQGNSA. DNA for the CDR3: TGTGCCAGCAGCTTCCTAGCGGGAGTCTACAATGAGCAGTTCTTC. Translating it yields CASSFLAGVYNEQFF.

The chain recombines TRBV15 with TRBJ1-2; tentatively, D is TRBD1 (5 bases). The CDR3 has 16 residues. In germline, CDR1 is LNHNV, CDR2 YYDKDF (reference sequence). The V gene lost 3 bases and the J gene lost 8 bases, with 22 bases spanning the gap. For the CDR3, the DNA is TGTGCCACCAGCAGCCACCCTCCGCTAGGGGCAGAAGGCTACACCTTC. It is translated as CATSSHPPLGAEGYTF.

With regard to this clone: Relative to the germline gene, one junction end is altered; a read error may explain this. The CDR3 loop is CSVQDGNQPQHF. In nucleotides, the CDR3 is TGCAGCGTTCAAGACGGCAATCAGCCCCAGCATTTT. The chain joins TRBV29-1 to TRBJ1-5, with D uncertain. The CDR3 has 12 residues. Germline values: CDR1 SQVTM, CDR2 ANQGSEA.

The chain carries TRBV21-1 and TRBJ1-4. TRBV21-1 is marked as a pseudogene. The CDR3 sequence is 17 residues long. The CDR3: CASSKRGLNLSNEKLFF. The CDR3 DNA is TGTGCCAGCAGCAAAAGGGGACTGAACTTGTCTAATGAAAAACTGTTTTTT.

The gene calls are TRBV7-9 and TRBJ1-2; TRBD1 agrees at 7 bases. In germline, CDR1 is SEHNR, CDR2 FQNEAQ (reference sequence). This CDR3 is built from 14 residues. The junction had 8 bases not matched to a gene; V was cut back by 5 bases and J by 5 bases. CDR3 sequence: CASSASGQPYGYTF. The CDR3 DNA reads TGTGCCAGCAGCGCCTCGGGACAGCCATATGGCTACACCTTC.

V is TRBV5-4 and J is TRBJ2-1, with D possibly being TRBD2 (6 bases). Germline CDR1 SGHNT, CDR2 YYREEE (reference sequence). The ends were cut back, 0 bases at V and 8 bases at J, with 9 bases in the middle. This CDR3 is 13 amino acids long. CDR3 nucleotide sequence: TGTGCCAGCAGCTTGGTAGGGGAGGATGAGCAGTTCTTC. It specifies CASSLVGEDEQFF.

The table lists this clone with a count of one. The CDR3 DNA follows: TGTGCCAGCAGTTACCGGGAGGGGGCCGGCTATGGCTACACCTTC. This gives the protein CASSYREGAGYGYTF. The rearrangement uses TRBV6-6 and TRBJ1-2; 7 bases fit TRBD1. J lost 4 bases, V lost 2 bases, and 7 bases had no gene match. Germline loops: CDR1 MNHNY, CDR2 SVGAGI (reference sequence). This CDR3 contains 15 residues.